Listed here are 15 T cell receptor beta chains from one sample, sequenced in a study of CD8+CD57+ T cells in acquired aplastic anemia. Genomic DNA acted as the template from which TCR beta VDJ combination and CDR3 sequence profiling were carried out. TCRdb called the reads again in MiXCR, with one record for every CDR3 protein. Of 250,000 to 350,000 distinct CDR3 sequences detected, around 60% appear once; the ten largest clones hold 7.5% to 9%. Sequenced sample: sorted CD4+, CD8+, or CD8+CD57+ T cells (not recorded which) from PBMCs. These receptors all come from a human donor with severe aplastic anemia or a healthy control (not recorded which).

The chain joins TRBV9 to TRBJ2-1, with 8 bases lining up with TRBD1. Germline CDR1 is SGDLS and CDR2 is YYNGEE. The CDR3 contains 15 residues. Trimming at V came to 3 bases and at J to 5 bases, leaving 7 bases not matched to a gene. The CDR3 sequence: CASSANRGDNNEQFF. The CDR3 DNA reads TGTGCCAGCAGCGCAAACAGGGGGGATAACAATGAGCAGTTCTTC.

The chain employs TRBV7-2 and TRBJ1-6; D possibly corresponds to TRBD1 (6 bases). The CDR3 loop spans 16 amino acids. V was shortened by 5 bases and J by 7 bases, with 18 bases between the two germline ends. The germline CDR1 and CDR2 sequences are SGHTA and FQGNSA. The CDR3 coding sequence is TGTGCCAGCAGCCCGAGCCATAGGGGGACGAATTCACCCCTCCACTTT. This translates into CASSPSHRGTNSPLHF.

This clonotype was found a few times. The chain's CDR3 is CASSSSTANTEAFF. The CDR3 nucleotides read TGTGCCAGTAGCTCCAGCACGGCTAACACTGAAGCTTTCTTT. This rearrangement joins TRBV19 to TRBJ1-1, with unresolved D. The germline gives CDR1 LNHDA, CDR2 SQIVND (reference sequence). The ends were cut back, 6 bases at V and 2 bases at J, with 13 bases in the middle. There are 14 residues in the CDR3.

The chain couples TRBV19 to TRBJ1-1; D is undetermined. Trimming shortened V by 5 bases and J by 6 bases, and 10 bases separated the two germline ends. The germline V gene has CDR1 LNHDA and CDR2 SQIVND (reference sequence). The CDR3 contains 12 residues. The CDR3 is CASSQSGPEAFF. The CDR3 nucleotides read TGTGCCAGTAGTCAATCAGGTCCTGAAGCTTTCTTT.

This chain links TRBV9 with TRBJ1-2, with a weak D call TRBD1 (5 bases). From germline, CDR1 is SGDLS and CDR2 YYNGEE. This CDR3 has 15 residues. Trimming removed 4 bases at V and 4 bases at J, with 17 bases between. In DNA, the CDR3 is TGTGCCAGCAGCCAATTTGTCCTCGGGGGCTATGGCTACACCTTC. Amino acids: CASSQFVLGGYGYTF.

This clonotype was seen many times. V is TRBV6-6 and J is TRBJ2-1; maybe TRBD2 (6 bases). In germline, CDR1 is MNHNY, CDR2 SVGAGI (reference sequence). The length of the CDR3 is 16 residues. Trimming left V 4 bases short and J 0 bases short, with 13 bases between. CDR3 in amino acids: CASSSGGLTSYNEQFF. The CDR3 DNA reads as TGTGCCAGCAGTTCCGGGGGTCTAACCTCCTACAATGAGCAGTTCTTC.

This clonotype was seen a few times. CDR3 protein: CASSSGLADQETQYF. The CDR3 DNA reads TGCGCCAGCAGCTCGGGACTAGCCGATCAAGAGACCCAGTACTTC. This sequence joins TRBV5-1 and TRBJ2-5; the match to TRBD2 covers 9 bases. V shed 3 bases, J shed 2 bases, and the junction held 5 bases outside the gene matches. Germline V gene data show CDR1 as SGHRS and CDR2 as YFSETQ. The CDR3 runs 15 residues.

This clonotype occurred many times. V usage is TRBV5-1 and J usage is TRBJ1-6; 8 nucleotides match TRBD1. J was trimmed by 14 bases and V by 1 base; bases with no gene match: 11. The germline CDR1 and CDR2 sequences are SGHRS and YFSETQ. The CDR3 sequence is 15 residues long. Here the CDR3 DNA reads TGCGCCAGCAGCTTGACGGGACAGGACCTTAGGGCCCTCCACTTT. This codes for CASSLTGQDLRALHF.

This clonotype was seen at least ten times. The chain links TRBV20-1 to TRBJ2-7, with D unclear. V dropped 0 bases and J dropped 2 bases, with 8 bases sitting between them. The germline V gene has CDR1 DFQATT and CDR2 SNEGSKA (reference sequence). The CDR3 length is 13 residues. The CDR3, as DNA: TGCAGTGCTAGAGATCCAGGCCCCTACGAGCAGTACTTC. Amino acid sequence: CSARDPGPYEQYF.

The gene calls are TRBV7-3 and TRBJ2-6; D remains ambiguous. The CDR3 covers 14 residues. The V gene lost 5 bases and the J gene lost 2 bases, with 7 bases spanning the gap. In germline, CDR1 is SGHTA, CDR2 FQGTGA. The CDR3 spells CASSPSPGANVLTF. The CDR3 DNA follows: TGTGCCAGCAGCCCCTCACCTGGGGCCAACGTCCTGACTTTC.

The DNA for the CDR3 is TGTGCCATCAGTGACGGGACAGCAGCTAATGAGCAGTTCTTC. It is translated as CAISDGTAANEQFF. This chain joins TRBV10-3 and TRBJ2-1, with 7 bases lining up with TRBD1. The CDR3 loop spans 14 amino acids. The trim removed 3 bases at V and 7 bases at J, leaving 6 bases unmatched. The germline V gene encodes CDR1 ENHRY and CDR2 SYGVKD.

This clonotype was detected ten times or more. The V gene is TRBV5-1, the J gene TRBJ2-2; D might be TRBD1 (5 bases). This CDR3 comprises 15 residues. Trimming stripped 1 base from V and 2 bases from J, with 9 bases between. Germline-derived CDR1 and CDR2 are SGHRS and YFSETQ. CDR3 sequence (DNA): TGCGCCAGCAGCTTGCCGACAGCAAACACCGGGGAGCTGTTTTTT. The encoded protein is CASSLPTANTGELFF. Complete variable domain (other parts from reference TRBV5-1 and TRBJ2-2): KAGVTQTPRYLIKTRGQQVTLSCSPISGHRSVSWYQQTPGQGLQFLFEYFSETQRNKGNFPGRFSGRQFSNSRSEMNVSTLELGDSALYLCASSLPTANTGELFFGEGSRLTVL.

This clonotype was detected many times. Here the CDR3 reads CASSWWDRGSYNSPLHF. The CDR3 region has the DNA TGTGCCAGCAGCTGGTGGGACAGGGGTTCCTATAATTCACCCCTCCACTTT. The chain employs TRBV11-2 and TRBJ1-6, with 10 bases lining up with TRBD1. J gave up 1 base and V 4 bases, and 4 bases lay outside the gene matches. The germline CDR1 and CDR2 sequences are SGHAT and FQNNGV. The CDR3 totals 17 residues. Complete variable domain (other parts from reference TRBV11-2 and TRBJ1-6): EAGVAQSPRYKIIEKRQSVAFWCNPISGHATLYWYQQILGQGPKLLIQFQNNGVVDDSQLPKDRFSAERLKGVDSTLKIQPAKLEDSAVYLCASSWWDRGSYNSPLHFGNGTRLTVT.

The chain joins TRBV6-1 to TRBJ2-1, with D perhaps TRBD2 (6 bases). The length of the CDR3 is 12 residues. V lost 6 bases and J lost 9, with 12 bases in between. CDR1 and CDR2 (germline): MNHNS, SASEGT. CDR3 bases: TGTGCCAGCAGACGACTAGTTGGTGAGCAGTTCTTC. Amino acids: CASRRLVGEQFF.

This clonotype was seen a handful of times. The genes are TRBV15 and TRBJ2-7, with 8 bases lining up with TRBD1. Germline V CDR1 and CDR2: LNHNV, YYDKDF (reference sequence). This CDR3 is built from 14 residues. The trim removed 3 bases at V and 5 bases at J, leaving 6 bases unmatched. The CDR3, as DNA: TGTGCCACCAGCAGGGACAGGGTGATGAACGAGCAGTACTTC. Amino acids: CATSRDRVMNEQYF.